This T cell receptor (beta chain) was found in a study of beta chain features in type 1 diabetes. About the research overall: Taken together, all samples contributed around 100 million examined sorted cells. General study results and limits: More deletions and fewer insertions at VDJ junctions were seen in type 1 diabetes patients. There was a moderate but significant shortening of TCRB CDR3s in all four CD4+ subsets of Type 1 diabetes patients.

The V segment lost 6 bases and the J segment 7 bases; nucleotides outside the gene matches: 4. The CDR3 is made up of 14 amino acids. Germline CDR1 and CDR2: LGHNA and YSLEER. Sort purity for all populations was recorded as exceeding 98%. As for this clone: Its antigen is currently unknown.

Reverse transcription of all isolated RNA meant that expressed TCRB transcripts were sequenced. Some clones are missing from TCRdb's copy, which holds only in-frame ones; the method was immunoSEQ multiplex PCR. Of about 660,000 clones listed, more than 12% were seen once; the top ten hold just under 0.04%. This clonotype originated in a man between 18 and 35 years old with type 1 diabetes. The V and J genes are TRBV4-3 and TRBJ1-6, with TRBD1 matching over 9 bases. Sequenced: naive CD4+ T cells from blood. Written as DNA, the CDR3 is TGCGCCAGCAGAACGGGACAGGGCAATTCACCCCTCCACTTT. Translation gives CASRTGQGNSPLHF.